A single sample gave rise to the 14 T cell receptor beta chains below, sequenced in a study of shared clonotypes between healthy human individuals. Assay used: immunoSEQ multiplex PCR; TCRdb lists only in-frame clones, some missing. The sample has about a million clones, 75% seen once. Material for sequencing was memory CD4+ T cells sorted from blood. Subset of the sample: CD45RA-negative fraction. These receptors originate from a man between 18 and 35 years old in good health.

V usage is TRBV5-1 and J usage is TRBJ1-5; tentatively, D is TRBD1 (5 bases). Trimming cost V 4 bases and J 5 bases, with 10 bases left between them. In germline, CDR1 is SGHRS, CDR2 YFSETQ. The CDR3 contains 13 residues. CDR3 amino acids: CASSMGGDQPQHF. As DNA, the CDR3 is TGCGCCAGCAGCATGGGGGGGGATCAGCCCCAGCATTTT.

The chain joins TRBV2 to TRBJ1-3, with D possibly matching TRBD1 (6 bases). The CDR3 has 15 amino acids. V lost 8 bases and J lost 0, with 14 bases in between. Germline CDR1 reads SNHLY; CDR2 reads FYNNEI. The CDR3 here is CASRQEPLSGNTIYF. The CDR3 DNA is TGTGCCAGCCGACAGGAGCCACTCTCTGGAAACACCATATATTTT.

The chain employs TRBV6-6 and TRBJ2-3; D unclear. V was cut by 0 bases and J by 2 bases, with 6 bases left in between. The CDR3 contains 14 residues. Germline V gene lookup returns CDR1 MNHNY and CDR2 SVGAGI (reference sequence). This CDR3 reads CASSYSLVTDTQYF. The CDR3 DNA reads TGTGCCAGCAGTTACTCGCTAGTCACAGATACGCAGTATTTT.

The V gene is TRBV28, the J gene TRBJ2-1; the D gene is possibly TRBD1 (6 bases). V was shortened by 5 bases and J by 12 bases, with 14 bases between the two germline ends. The CDR3 is 12 amino acids. Germline CDR1 MDHEN, CDR2 SYDVKM. CDR3 residues: CASSDGQSRQFF. CDR3 coding DNA: TGTGCCAGCAGTGACGGACAGTCGAGGCAGTTCTTC.

About this clone itself: This specimen includes other DNA sequences encoding the same CDR3. The V gene is TRBV5-1, the J gene TRBJ1-5; 9 bases match TRBD1. The CDR3 sequence is 15 residues long. Trimming at V came to 0 bases and at J to 7 bases, leaving 5 bases not matched to a gene. The germline V gene encodes CDR1 SGHRS and CDR2 YFSETQ. Here the CDR3 reads CASSLGTGGEQPQHF. Here the CDR3 DNA reads TGCGCCAGCAGCTTGGGCACAGGGGGCGAACAGCCCCAGCATTTT.

The rearrangement uses TRBV7-2 and TRBJ2-3; D possibly corresponds to TRBD2 (6 bases). Per the germline V gene, CDR1 is SGHTA and CDR2 is FQGNSA. This CDR3 has 15 residues. Trimming stripped 2 bases from V and 2 bases from J, with 11 bases between. The CDR3 region has the DNA TGTGCCAGCAGCTTAAATGGCGGGGCCACAGATACGCAGTATTTT. Its translation: CASSLNGGATDTQYF.

The chain uses TRBV6-1 and TRBJ2-1, with D perhaps matching TRBD2 (6 bases). CDR1 is MNHNS, CDR2 SASEGT, per germline. Trimming pared 1 base from V and 2 bases from J, leaving 21 bases between. The CDR3 covers 19 residues. CDR3 DNA sequence: TGTGCCAGCAGTGAAGGACGGCAGGGAACTGGCGGGGCCTACAATGAGCAGTTCTTC. This sequence encodes CASSEGRQGTGGAYNEQFF.

The genes are TRBV28 and TRBJ2-7, with D perhaps matching TRBD1 (6 bases). V was pared by 7 bases and J by 2 bases, with 18 bases between. The germline V gene has CDR1 MDHEN and CDR2 SYDVKM. CDR3 length: 15 residues. CDR3 sequence (DNA): TGTGCCAGCAACCGAGGGGGAGTCGGGGCCTACGAGCAGTACTTC. Translated, it gives CASNRGGVGAYEQYF.

The chain joins TRBV5-1 to TRBJ2-3; maybe TRBD1 (6 bases). With 1 base removed from V and 2 bases from J, the gap between germline ends came to 11 bases. Per germline, CDR1 SGHRS and CDR2 YFSETQ. The CDR3 consists of 15 residues. CDR3 region: CASSLNGQHTDTQYF. Here the CDR3 DNA reads TGCGCCAGCAGCTTGAACGGACAGCACACAGATACGCAGTATTTT.

A remark on this clone: This sample also contains other DNA sequences that code for the same CDR3. The chain combines TRBV5-4 with TRBJ2-1, with D tentatively TRBD1 (6 bases). Trimming removed 4 bases from V and 2 bases from J, with 10 bases in between. This CDR3 has 14 residues. The germline V gene encodes CDR1 SGHNT and CDR2 YYREEE (reference sequence). DNA for the CDR3: TGTGCCAGCAGCCCGGACAGAGCCTACAATGAGCAGTTCTTC. Residues: CASSPDRAYNEQFF. The variable domain in full, completed from reference TRBV5-4 and TRBJ2-1, reads ETGVTQSPTHLIKTRGQQVTLRCSSQSGHNTVSWYQQALGQGPQFIFQYYREEENGRGNFPPRFSGLQFPNYSSELNVNALELDDSALYLCASSPDRAYNEQFFGPGTRLTVL.

This clone showed up just a few times. The genes are TRBV5-1 and TRBJ2-2; unclear D gene. The V gene's germline CDR1 is SGHRS and CDR2 YFSETQ. The CDR3 loop spans 17 amino acids. Trimming removed 0 bases from V and 5 bases from J, with 17 bases in between. In DNA, the CDR3 is TGCGCCAGCAGCTTGGTCCCCCGTGACTCCCTGACCGGGGAGCTGTTTTTT. This translates into CASSLVPRDSLTGELFF.

The gene calls are TRBV18 and TRBJ1-1, with D uncertain. The CDR3 spans 14 residues. Per germline, CDR1 KGHSH and CDR2 LQKENI. Trimming shortened V by 3 bases and J by 0 bases, and 8 bases separated the two germline ends. The CDR3 coding sequence is TGTGCCAGCTCACCGTCAATGATGAACACTGAAGCTTTCTTT. This codes for CASSPSMMNTEAFF.

This clone was counted once. This chain links TRBV11-3 with TRBJ1-1, with a tentative D call TRBD1 (5 bases). The CDR3 loop spans 15 amino acids. From germline, CDR1 is SGHNT and CDR2 YENEEA. Trimming took 5 bases from V and 5 from J, leaving 18 bases between them. The CDR3 DNA is TGTGCCAGCAGCCGCCTAAAGGGAAGGGGAACTGAAGCTTTCTTT. Protein sequence: CASSRLKGRGTEAFF.

This chain connects TRBV29-1 to TRBJ2-5; possibly TRBD1 for D (5 bases). The V end was cut by 6 bases, the J end by 3 bases, with 11 bases between. Germline V lookup: CDR1 SQVTM, CDR2 ANQGSEA. The CDR3 is 12 amino acids. The CDR3 DNA reads as TGCAGCGTAACGACAGCTAAAGAGACCCAGTACTTC. Protein sequence: CSVTTAKETQYF. Looking up the rest from reference TRBV29-1 and TRBJ2-5 gives the full variable domain: SAVISQKPSRDICQRGTSLTIQCQVDSQVTMMFWYRQQPGQSLTLIATANQGSEATYESGFVIDKFPISRPNLTFSTLTVSNMSPEDSSIYLCSVTTAKETQYFGPGTRLLVL.